This T cell receptor (beta chain) was obtained from a study of shared clonotypes between healthy human individuals. Study summary: Three plates were used per donor for CD4 naive, three for CD4 memory, two for CD8 naive and one for CD8 memory. Study-wide results and limits: The low donor count limited represented genetic and exposure-history diversity. The four-donor shared clonotypes exceeded non-shared clonotypes in generation probability, with non-shared ones scoring lower. Sequencing depth was a factor that was expected to affect clonotype sharing among donors.

The table came from immunoSEQ multiplex PCR; TCRdb's copy has only in-frame clones and leaves some out. The sample has over 2 million clones, 85% to 95% seen once; the top ten hold 0.1% to 0.15%. To note about this clone: Antigen unknown.

This TCR derives from a man aged 18 to 30 in good health. Sequencing input: naive CD4+ T cells sorted from blood. The subset is: CD45RA+ positively selected.

The CDR3 sequence is CAISESREASTDTQYF. For the CDR3, the DNA is TGTGCCATCAGTGAGAGTCGGGAAGCAAGCACAGATACGCAGTATTTT. V is TRBV10-3 and J is TRBJ2-3, with D possibly matching TRBD2 (5 bases). The CDR3 covers 16 residues. The germline V gene encodes CDR1 ENHRY and CDR2 SYGVKD. Trimming took off 2 bases at V and 0 bases at J, with 12 bases between the two ends.